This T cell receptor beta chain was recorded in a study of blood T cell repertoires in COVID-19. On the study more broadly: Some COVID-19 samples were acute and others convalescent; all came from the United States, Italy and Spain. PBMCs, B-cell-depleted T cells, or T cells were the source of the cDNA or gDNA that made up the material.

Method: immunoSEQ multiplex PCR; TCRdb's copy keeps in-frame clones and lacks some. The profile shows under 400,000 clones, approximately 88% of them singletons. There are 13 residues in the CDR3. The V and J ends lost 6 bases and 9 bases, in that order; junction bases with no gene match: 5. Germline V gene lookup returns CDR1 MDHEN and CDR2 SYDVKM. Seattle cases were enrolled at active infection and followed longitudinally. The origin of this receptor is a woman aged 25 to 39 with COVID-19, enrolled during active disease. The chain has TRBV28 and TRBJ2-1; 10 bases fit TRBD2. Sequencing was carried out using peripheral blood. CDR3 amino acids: CASRILAGVEQFF. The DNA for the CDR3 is TGTGCCAGCAGAATTCTAGCGGGGGTTGAGCAGTTCTTC.